Presented here are 24 T cell receptor beta chains from one specimen sequenced in a study of vaccination and CD4 T cells after COVID-19. What these receptors recognize is not known. The treatment was: approximately 9-day PBMC culture with coronavirus spike peptide pools or control peptides (ViraFEST assay). Sequenced with the Oncomine TCR Beta short-read assay was DNA taken from cultured CD4+ T cells. TCRdb processed the PCR reads anew with MiXCR; each CDR3 protein has one entry. The repertoire holds under 20,000 distinct CDR3 sequences, with about 32% as singletons. The sequenced sample was cultured CD4+ T cells from blood. Receptor source: a human donor with COVID-19.

This clonotype was detected only a few times. The J gene is TRBJ2-5, the V gene TRBV9; TRBD2 is a possible D gene (6 bases). This CDR3 is 16 amino acids long. Germline CDR1 and CDR2: SGDLS and YYNGEE. V lost 0 bases, J lost 4 bases, and 16 bases lay in between. CDR3 DNA sequence: TGTGCCAGCAGCGTAGAGGAAGGGAGGTCGACAGAGACCCAGTACTTC. Amino acid sequence: CASSVEEGRSTETQYF.

This clonotype was counted only a few times. V gene TRBV2 combines with J gene TRBJ1-1, with D unclear. The CDR3 runs to 14 residues. Germline values: CDR1 SNHLY, CDR2 FYNNEI. The ends were cut back, 3 bases at V and 0 bases at J, with 8 bases in the middle. The CDR3 loop is CASSEEGLNTEAFF. DNA for the CDR3: TGTGCCAGCAGTGAGGAGGGCTTGAACACTGAAGCTTTCTTT. Full variable domain (missing parts from reference TRBV2 and TRBJ1-1): EPEVTQTPSHQVTQMGQEVILRCVPISNHLYFYWYRQILGQKVEFLVSFYNNEISEKSEIFDDQFSVERPDGSNFTLKIRSTKLEDSAMYFCASSEEGLNTEAFFGQGTRLTVV.

This clonotype has just a few counts. V usage is TRBV27 and J usage is TRBJ2-7, with a tentative D call TRBD1 (6 bases). The CDR3 runs to 15 residues. Germline-derived CDR1 and CDR2 are MNHEY and SMNVEV (reference sequence). With 4 bases removed from V and 0 bases from J, the gap between germline ends came to 13 bases. In nucleotides, the CDR3 is TGTGCCAGCAGTTCCTGGACAGCCAGCTCCTACGAGCAGTACTTC. It is translated as CASSSWTASSYEQYF.

This chain links TRBV4-1 with TRBJ1-3; tentative D call: TRBD1 (5 bases). Germline V gene lookup returns CDR1 MGHRA and CDR2 YSYEKL. Trimming took 6 bases from V and 1 from J, leaving 16 bases between them. CDR3 size: 16 residues. CDR3 bases: TGCGCCAGCAGAAGACGGACGGAGGGGTCTGGAAACACCATATATTTT. This encodes CASRRRTEGSGNTIYF.

In this sample, this clonotype turned up a few times. The chain has TRBV4-3 and TRBJ1-5, with D possibly TRBD1 on 6 matching bases. CDR3 length: 16 amino acids. Germline V CDR1 and CDR2: LGHNA, YSLEER. Trimming cost V 1 base and J 0 bases, with 10 bases left between them. The CDR3 DNA follows: TGCGCCAGCAGCCAAGCGTACAGGGATAGCAATCAGCCCCAGCATTTT. This translates into CASSQAYRDSNQPQHF.

This clonotype is medium-sized. The chain links TRBV27 to TRBJ2-3; D uncertain. Germline-derived CDR1 and CDR2 are MNHEY and SMNVEV (reference sequence). The CDR3 contains 15 residues. V shed 6 bases and J shed 1 base, with 14 bases lying between them. CDR3 in amino acids: CASRPYSAGTDTQYF. CDR3 DNA sequence: TGTGCCAGCAGGCCCTACAGTGCGGGCACAGATACGCAGTATTTT.

The rearrangement joins TRBV7-2 to TRBJ1-2; D unclear. CDR1 and CDR2 (germline): SGHTA, FQGNSA. V lost 3 bases and J lost 8, with 10 bases in between. The CDR3 extends over 12 amino acids. Here the CDR3 DNA reads TGTGCCAGCAGCTTTCGCAGCAACGGCTACACCTTC. This translates into CASSFRSNGYTF.

The genes are TRBV5-1 and TRBJ2-5; D may be TRBD1 (6 bases). This CDR3 has 14 amino acids. The V gene lost 0 bases and the J gene lost 3 bases, with 9 bases spanning the gap. Germline V CDR1 and CDR2: SGHRS, YFSETQ. CDR3 loop: CASSLAGVEETQYF. The DNA of the CDR3 is TGCGCCAGCAGCTTGGCAGGGGTGGAAGAGACCCAGTACTTC.

The chain couples TRBV6-1 to TRBJ1-5; possible D gene TRBD1, 5 bases. The CDR3 extends over 16 amino acids. The V end lost 6 bases, the J end lost 4 bases, and 19 bases lay between the germline ends. Germline V CDR1 and CDR2: MNHNS, SASEGT. CDR3 sequence reads: CASSRGRGFSNQPQHF. In DNA, the CDR3 is TGTGCCAGCAGCCGAGGGAGGGGATTTAGTAATCAGCCCCAGCATTTT.

This clonotype occurred a few times. The chain combines TRBV19 with TRBJ1-4; a weak D match, TRBD1 (5 bases). The germline gives CDR1 LNHDA, CDR2 SQIVND (reference sequence). CDR3 length equals 15 residues. Deletions cut 4 bases from V and 3 bases from J, with 12 bases between. The CDR3 protein is CASSTGTGSNEKLFF. The CDR3 DNA reads TGTGCCAGTAGTACCGGGACGGGGTCTAATGAAAAACTGTTTTTT.

On this clonotype: A read error is possible here, since a much larger clone lies one base away. The chain combines TRBV20-1 with TRBJ2-3; D is unresolved. The germline V and J ends were trimmed by 2 bases and 2 bases, with 11 bases remaining between them. In germline, CDR1 is DFQATT, CDR2 SNEGSKA (reference sequence). This CDR3 has 14 residues. The CDR3 coding sequence is TGCAGTGCTAGAAATATTAGGACCACAGATACGCAGTATTTT. As protein: CSARNIRTTDTQYF.

This clonotype was observed a few times. V usage is TRBV6-1 and J usage is TRBJ2-3; D might be TRBD1 (6 bases). The CDR3 extends over 14 amino acids. CDR1 and CDR2 (germline): MNHNS, SASEGT. Trimming cost V 6 bases and J 2 bases, with 12 bases left between them. For the CDR3, the DNA is TGTGCCAGCAGAAGAGGACAGCCCACAGATACGCAGTATTTT. This sequence encodes CASRRGQPTDTQYF.

V and J are TRBV6-1 and TRBJ2-7, with D perhaps TRBD2 (6 bases). Germline V gene lookup returns CDR1 MNHNS and CDR2 SASEGT. Trimming took 7 bases from V and 3 from J, leaving 13 bases between them. The CDR3 has 13 residues. CDR3 amino acids: CASTAGLNYEQYF. The CDR3 nucleotides read TGTGCCAGCACGGCGGGACTCAACTACGAGCAGTACTTC.

The chain couples TRBV6-1 to TRBJ1-3; a weak D match, TRBD1 (6 bases). CDR1 MNHNS and CDR2 SASEGT come from the germline V gene. The CDR3 spans 15 residues. V shed 4 bases and J shed 6 bases, with 16 bases lying between them. The CDR3 sequence is CASSVRDTQENTIYF. CDR3 DNA sequence: TGTGCCAGCAGTGTCCGGGACACCCAGGAAAACACCATATATTTT.

The chain employs TRBV4-2 and TRBJ2-1; 11 nucleotides match TRBD2. CDR3 length: 19 residues. V lost 4 bases and J lost 0; bases outside the gene matches: 11. Per the germline V gene, CDR1 is LGHNA and CDR2 is YNFKEQ. The CDR3, as DNA: TGTGCCAGCAGCCCCGAATTAGCGGGGGGGAGGAGCTCCTACAATGAGCAGTTCTTC. Translating it yields CASSPELAGGRSSYNEQFF.

This chain uses TRBV7-2 with TRBJ2-5; TRBD1 might be the D (5 bases). The germline V and J ends were trimmed by 0 bases and 2 bases, with 7 bases remaining between them. The germline V gene has CDR1 SGHTA and CDR2 FQGNSA. This CDR3 region has 14 residues. The CDR3 reads CASSLADIQETQYF. The CDR3, as DNA: TGTGCCAGCAGCTTAGCGGACATACAAGAGACCCAGTACTTC.

This clonotype was counted only a few times. The rearrangement joins TRBV20-1 to TRBJ2-2; D is unresolved. This CDR3 has 12 residues. Trimming cost V 4 bases and J 6 bases, with 9 bases left between them. CDR1 is DFQATT, CDR2 SNEGSKA, per germline (reference sequence). For the CDR3, the DNA is TGCAGTGCTATAAGTCAATCCGGGGAGCTGTTTTTT. Residues: CSAISQSGELFF.

The chain employs TRBV20-1 and TRBJ2-7; D perhaps matches TRBD2 (7 bases). This CDR3 is 14 amino acids long. The germline gives CDR1 DFQATT, CDR2 SNEGSKA (reference sequence). V gave up 6 bases and J gave up 2 bases, with 17 bases separating them. In nucleotides, the CDR3 is TGCAGTGCCTCGGCGGGGGCCCGGGCCTACGAGCAGTACTTC. Translating it yields CSASAGARAYEQYF.

The rearrangement links TRBV29-1 to TRBJ1-2, with D unresolved. The CDR3 has 12 residues. Germline assignment: CDR1 SQVTM and CDR2 ANQGSEA. V was cut by 3 bases and J by 4 bases, with 9 bases left in between. CDR3 region: CSVDRQFYGYTF. The CDR3 DNA sequence: TGCAGCGTTGATCGCCAGTTCTATGGCTACACCTTC.

This clonotype was seen a few times. This chain links TRBV7-2 with TRBJ1-5; D not certain. Looked up from germline, CDR1 is SGHTA and CDR2 is FQGNSA. Between the trimmed V and J ends, which lost 1 base and 0 bases, there was a span of 7 bases. The CDR3 is 15 amino acids. In nucleotides, the CDR3 is TGTGCCAGCAGCTTAGTAGTCTATAGCAATCAGCCCCAGCATTTT. Its translation: CASSLVVYSNQPQHF.

The chain links TRBV28 to TRBJ1-1; D perhaps matches TRBD1 (6 bases). The CDR3 is 14 amino acids. Germline CDR1 and CDR2: MDHEN and SYDVKM. With 5 bases removed from V and 3 bases from J, the gap between germline ends came to 13 bases. Here the CDR3 reads CASSVRGGDTEAFF. The CDR3 DNA sequence: TGTGCCAGCAGTGTCAGGGGAGGGGACACTGAAGCTTTCTTT.

The chain links TRBV5-1 to TRBJ2-3; D is undetermined. Germline CDR1 and CDR2: SGHRS and YFSETQ. V gave up 4 bases and J gave up 1 base, with 13 bases separating them. CDR3 length: 15 residues. CDR3 in amino acids: CASSRLAERTDTQYF. CDR3 DNA: TGCGCCAGCAGCCGGTTGGCCGAGCGCACAGATACGCAGTATTTT. Looking up the rest from reference TRBV5-1 and TRBJ2-3 gives the full variable domain: KAGVTQTPRYLIKTRGQQVTLSCSPISGHRSVSWYQQTPGQGLQFLFEYFSETQRNKGNFPGRFSGRQFSNSRSEMNVSTLELGDSALYLCASSRLAERTDTQYFGPGTRLTVL.

The rearrangement uses TRBV27 and TRBJ2-3; TRBD1 aligns across 8 bases. CDR1 is MNHEY and CDR2 is SMNVEV in the germline V gene (reference sequence). The V and J ends lost 6 bases and 2 bases, in that order; junction bases with no gene match: 4. This CDR3 spans 14 amino acids. The CDR3 DNA reads TGTGCCAGCAGAACGGACAGGGTCACAGATACGCAGTATTTT. This gives the protein CASRTDRVTDTQYF.

In its sample, this clonotype ranks as medium-sized. The rearrangement links TRBV19 to TRBJ1-3; no clear D gene. Germline-derived CDR1 and CDR2 are LNHDA and SQIVND (reference sequence). The CDR3 contains 12 residues. V was cut by 6 bases and J by 4 bases, with 7 bases left in between. The CDR3 DNA follows: TGTGCCAGTAGCCCGGGCGGAAACACCATATATTTT. Translated, it gives CASSPGGNTIYF.